A selection of T cell receptor beta chains follows, all from one sample in a study of blood T cell repertoires in COVID-19. The protocol was immunoSEQ multiplex PCR, while the TCRdb copy is restricted to in-frame clones and leaves out a portion. The sample has around 240,000 clones; approximately 84% are singletons. Sequenced: peripheral blood. All receptors come from a man between 40 and 49 years old with acute or convalescent COVID-19. CDR3s include the opening cysteine and the closing phenylalanine or tryptophan. A D gene is named only where the DNA matches it firmly.

v_gene,d_gene,j_gene,CDR3aa
TRBV5-6,.,TRBJ2-3,CASNHYQYTDTQYF
TRBV7-2,.,TRBJ2-6,CASSSRSSGANVLTF
TRBV11-2,.,TRBJ1-2,CASSLVTGGNGYTF
TRBV3-1/TRBV3-2,.,TRBJ1-2,CASSQEKPAGGYTF
TRBV5-4,TRBD1,TRBJ1-3,CASSFPDRDSGNTIYF
TRBV13,TRBD1,TRBJ1-1,CASSLGQRQGSGAFF
TRBV7-9,.,TRBJ1-1,CASSLVGRGRSTEAFF
TRBV7-9,TRBD1,TRBJ1-6,CASSSGTANSPLHF
TRBV18,.,TRBJ1-1,CASSLMDRDTEAFF
TRBV7-2,.,TRBJ2-1,CASSLANSYSNEQFF
TRBV24-1,TRBD1,TRBJ1-4,CATSDPGQGEKLFF
TRBV9,.,TRBJ2-7,CASSANADSYYEQYF
TRBV6-2/TRBV6-3,.,TRBJ1-1,CASSYWGGTEAFF
TRBV7-3,.,TRBJ2-3,CASSLSGRTDTQYF
TRBV18,.,TRBJ1-5,CASSRQGMAQHF
TRBV27,TRBD1,TRBJ1-1,CASSPGQVNTEAFF
TRBV19,TRBD2,TRBJ2-3,CASTRTSGGQGTQYF
TRBV28,.,TRBJ1-1,CASSLSGAGEAFF
TRBV19,TRBD1,TRBJ2-3,CASSTPDRGQDTQYF
TRBV18,.,TRBJ1-4,CASSPLAGPNEKLFF
TRBV1,.,TRBJ2-5,CTSSQPHRERQAEEAQYF
TRBV5-4,TRBD2,TRBJ2-7,CASSFNSAGRTYEQYF
TRBV19,TRBD2,TRBJ2-1,CASSILAGGNNEQFF
TRBV9,.,TRBJ1-5,CASSVEENQPQHF
TRBV7-9,.,TRBJ1-1,CASSTQSPGVGEAFF
TRBV2,.,TRBJ2-5,CASNPGPGETQYF
TRBV29-1,TRBD2,TRBJ2-3,CSVGPSGARTDTQYF
TRBV19,.,TRBJ1-1,CASSNTRNTEAFF
TRBV9,TRBD1,TRBJ1-3,CASSTSTGARSGNTIYF
TRBV7-9,TRBD1,TRBJ2-7,CASSRPGQGGYEQYF
TRBV6-2/TRBV6-3,TRBD1,TRBJ1-1,CASSYRPSGTGEAFF
TRBV4-1,TRBD1,TRBJ1-1,CASSQVATGGSEAFF
TRBV9,.,TRBJ1-1,CASSPLNTEAFF
TRBV10-1,.,TRBJ2-7,CASRKVVRTIPSPCCEQYF
TRBV5-5,TRBD1,TRBJ1-3,CASSYQTGSGNTIYF
TRBV6-4,.,TRBJ2-1,CASSAAGDTYNEQFF
TRBV19,TRBD2,TRBJ2-7,CASSLRTSGGAFSYEQYF
TRBV6-5,.,TRBJ2-2,CASSRGAGELFF
TRBV30,TRBD1,TRBJ1-6,CAWSRGQSNSPLHF
TRBV7-3,TRBD2,TRBJ2-2,CASSLSGGAPGELFF
TRBV3-1/TRBV3-2,.,TRBJ1-6,CASSREGTQGRSYNSPLHF
TRBV15,.,TRBJ2-7,CATSGRLGTHEQYF
TRBV12-3/TRBV12-4,.,TRBJ1-5,CASSLGSQPQHF
TRBV9,.,TRBJ2-1,CASSVAASPNEQFF
TRBV7-9,.,TRBJ2-2,CASNPISGNTGELFF
TRBV5-8,TRBD1,TRBJ2-5,CASTSDRAELDREETQYF
TRBV27,.,TRBJ2-5,CASSLQQGGETQYF